The entry that follows covers one TCR beta chain sequence. This CDR3 comprises 16 residues. V was clipped by 1 base and J by 0 bases, with 13 bases between them. Germline V gene data show CDR1 as GTSNPN and CDR2 as SVGIG (reference sequence). Original processing methods: Reference gene primer amplification gave nucleated cell count estimates. Using immunoSEQ multiplex PCR, the repertoire was profiled, and TCRdb retains in-frame clones only, with some absent. For V, J and clone size, that table is used; D and trimming come from the DNA. The sample consists of about 250,000 clones, about 89% of them appearing once. This sample is drawn from a study of blood T cell repertoires in COVID-19. The overall study: COVID-19 samples collected from the United States, Italy and Spain covered acute and convalescent phases. T cells, B-cell-depleted T cells, or PBMCs supplied cDNA or gDNA.

The source material was peripheral blood. The origin of this receptor is a woman in her forties who had recovered from COVID-19. V usage is TRBV30 and J usage is TRBJ2-1, with D perhaps matching TRBD2 (6 bases). CDR3 nucleotides: TGTGCCTGGAGTGGGGGGGACTCGAGCTCCTACAATGAGCAGTTCTTC. Translating gives CAWSGGDSSSYNEQFF.